The 21 T cell receptor beta chains below come from one sample, sequenced in a study of type 1 regulatory T cells. These receptors have no identified antigens. MiXCR was run by TCRdb on the reads, yielding one entry per CDR3 protein. The table has 55,000 to 65,000 distinct CDR3 sequences, around 62% seen once. The sample was cultured non-Tr1 T cells, either the whole culture or a sorted T cell fraction (not recorded which). These receptors all come from a human donor in good health.

The chain combines TRBV20-1 with TRBJ2-2, with 9 nucleotides matching TRBD1. The length of the CDR3 is 15 residues. The germline gives CDR1 DFQATT, CDR2 SNEGSKA (reference sequence). V lost 6 bases, J lost 6 bases, and 11 bases stayed unmatched. The chain's CDR3 is CSAPAGQGLSGELFF. CDR3 nucleotides: TGCAGTGCCCCAGCGGGACAGGGATTATCCGGGGAGCTGTTTTTT.

This rearrangement joins TRBV3-1 to TRBJ2-2; 10 bases are a match to TRBD2. Germline values: CDR1 LGHDT, CDR2 YNNKEL (reference sequence). V gave up 4 bases and J gave up 4 bases; unmatched junction bases: 6. The CDR3 is 16 amino acids. CDR3 sequence: CASSPLAGAGTGELFF. The CDR3 nucleotides are TGTGCCAGCAGCCCTCTAGCGGGAGCGGGCACCGGGGAGCTGTTTTTT.

This clonotype was found a few times. This chain joins TRBV5-1 and TRBJ1-1; D is ambiguous. The CDR3 is 13 residues long. Trimming shortened V by 5 bases and J by 1 base, and 9 bases separated the two germline ends. CDR1 and CDR2 from the germline V gene are SGHRS and YFSETQ. CDR3 DNA sequence: TGCGCCAGCAGGCAAGAACCGAACACTGAAGCTTTCTTT. This encodes CASRQEPNTEAFF.

This chain uses TRBV12-3 or TRBV12-4 with TRBJ2-7, with D perhaps matching TRBD1 (5 bases). V dropped 6 bases and J dropped 0 bases, with 15 bases sitting between them. The CDR3 extends over 15 amino acids. The DNA for the CDR3 is TGTGCCAGCAGCCCTAGGGGCGGCAGCTCCTACGAGCAGTACTTC. It is translated as CASSPRGGSSYEQYF.

V is TRBV6-5 and J is TRBJ2-7; perhaps D is TRBD1 or TRBD2 (5 bases each). Germline CDR1 is MNHEY and CDR2 is SVGAGI. Trimming took off 4 bases at V and 4 bases at J, with 17 bases between the two ends. The CDR3 has 15 residues. CDR3 DNA: TGTGCCAGCAGTTTGACGACTGGGACCTGGTACGAGCAGTACTTC. The encoded protein is CASSLTTGTWYEQYF.

The chain couples TRBV11-2 to TRBJ2-1; TRBD2 agrees at 12 bases. Trimming removed 0 bases from V and 9 bases from J; junction bases left unmatched: 3. CDR1 is SGHAT, CDR2 FQNNGV, per germline. The CDR3 is 15 residues long. The CDR3 DNA reads as TGTGCCAGCAGCTTAGAACTAGCGGGAGGCGGTGAGCAGTTCTTC. It codes for CASSLELAGGGEQFF.

The chain is built from TRBV15 and TRBJ2-7; D is undetermined. V was pared by 5 bases and J by 5 bases, with 7 bases between. The CDR3 spans 11 residues. Germline CDR1 LNHNV, CDR2 YYDKDF (reference sequence). This CDR3 reads CATSQKNEQYF. For the CDR3, the DNA is TGTGCCACCAGCCAAAAGAACGAGCAGTACTTC.

This clonotype appeared a single time. As DNA, the CDR3 is TGTGCCAGCAGCGTTGGATCAGGAGGAGAGACCCAGTACTTC. Translation gives CASSVGSGGETQYF. The chain has TRBV9 and TRBJ2-5; a weak D match, TRBD2 (5 bases). Germline assignment: CDR1 SGDLS and CDR2 YYNGEE. The CDR3 is made up of 14 amino acids. V was trimmed by 2 bases and J by 4 bases, leaving 12 bases between them.

This sequence joins TRBV7-2 and TRBJ2-1, with TRBD2 matching over 13 bases. The CDR3 is made up of 15 amino acids. Unmatched junction bases numbered 7, after V lost 6 bases and J lost 8 bases. Germline values: CDR1 SGHTA, CDR2 FQGNSA. In nucleotides, the CDR3 is TGTGCCAGCAGGAAAACTAGCGGGAGGGTCGATGAGCAGTTCTTC. This gives the protein CASRKTSGRVDEQFF.

Judged by abundance, this clonotype is medium-sized (0.01 to 0.1%). The CDR3 region has the DNA TGCGCCAGCAGCTTGGCAGGGACAGGGGGTGGCTACACCTTC. This codes for CASSLAGTGGGYTF. This chain connects TRBV5-1 to TRBJ1-2, with 11 bases identical to TRBD1. The CDR3 length is 14 residues. J was trimmed by 7 bases and V by 0 bases; bases with no gene match: 2. Germline V gives CDR1 SGHRS, CDR2 YFSETQ.

This clonotype was found once. The V and J genes are TRBV20-1 and TRBJ2-3, with 7 bases matching TRBD2. From germline, CDR1 is DFQATT and CDR2 SNEGSKA (reference sequence). The CDR3 is made up of 15 amino acids. V lost 1 base, J lost 0 bases, and 4 bases stayed unmatched. The CDR3 DNA follows: TGCAGTGCTAGAGGAGCGGGGCGTAGCACAGATACGCAGTATTTT. Its protein is CSARGAGRSTDTQYF.

This clonotype appeared a few times. This sequence joins TRBV4-1 and TRBJ2-1; 13 bases match TRBD2. V shed 2 bases and J 9 bases; nucleotides not matched to a gene: 4. Germline CDR1 reads MGHRA; CDR2 reads YSYEKL. CDR3 length: 15 amino acids. The CDR3 spells CASSQTSGRVTEQFF. CDR3 DNA: TGCGCCAGCAGCCAAACTAGCGGGAGGGTCACTGAGCAGTTCTTC.

V and J are TRBV11-3 and TRBJ2-3, with TRBD1 identical over 8 bases. This CDR3 is 14 amino acids long. The ends lost 5 bases at V and 5 bases at J; junction bases unmatched: 6. CDR1 is SGHNT and CDR2 is YENEEA in the germline V gene. CDR3 nucleotide sequence: TGTGCCAGCAGCACGAGGGGGACAGGAGATACGCAGTATTTT. Amino acid sequence: CASSTRGTGDTQYF.

V usage is TRBV7-8 and J usage is TRBJ2-7; D gene ambiguous. V lost 1 base and J lost 3, with 10 bases in between. The CDR3 has 14 amino acids. Germline V lookup: CDR1 SGHVS, CDR2 FQNEAQ. CDR3 residues: CASSLDRPGYEQYF. CDR3 nucleotide sequence: TGTGCCAGCAGCTTAGACCGACCAGGCTACGAGCAGTACTTC.

V usage is TRBV5-1 and J usage is TRBJ2-7; TRBD1 agrees at 9 bases. CDR1 SGHRS and CDR2 YFSETQ come from the germline V gene. Losses at the gene ends were 2 bases for V and 4 bases for J; bases not matched to a gene: 7. The CDR3 sequence is 15 residues long. CDR3 sequence (DNA): TGCGCCAGCAGCTTTATACCGGGACAGGGATACGAGCAGTACTTC. It yields the protein CASSFIPGQGYEQYF.

This clonotype was seen more than once but under ten times. This rearrangement joins TRBV4-1 to TRBJ2-2; the match to TRBD1 covers 8 bases. The junction had 3 bases not matched to a gene; V was cut back by 2 bases and J by 1 base. The CDR3 runs 16 residues. From germline, CDR1 is MGHRA and CDR2 YSYEKL. The CDR3 DNA reads as TGCGCCAGCAGCCAACGACAGGGGCTGAACACCGGGGAGCTGTTTTTT. It specifies CASSQRQGLNTGELFF.

V and J are TRBV20-1 and TRBJ2-6; 10 bases are a match to TRBD2. This CDR3 spans 18 amino acids. The germline CDR1 and CDR2 sequences are DFQATT and SNEGSKA (reference sequence). The V gene end was trimmed by 6 bases and the J gene end by 2 bases; junction bases not matched to a gene: 13. This chain's CDR3 is CSAAVGASGGAGANVLTF. For the CDR3, the DNA is TGCAGTGCAGCTGTCGGGGCTAGCGGGGGCGCTGGGGCCAACGTCCTGACTTTC.

The rearrangement links TRBV19 to TRBJ2-3; D may be TRBD1 (6 bases). The V end lost 5 bases, the J end lost 4 bases, and 10 bases lay between the germline ends. Germline V gene lookup returns CDR1 LNHDA and CDR2 SQIVND (reference sequence). The CDR3 contains 13 residues. CDR3 in amino acids: CASSPQGPDTQYF. Written as DNA, the CDR3 is TGTGCCAGTAGTCCCCAGGGGCCAGATACGCAGTATTTT. Full variable domain (outside the CDR3, taken from reference TRBV19 and TRBJ2-3): DGGITQSPKYLFRKEGQNVTLSCEQNLNHDAMYWYRQDPGQGLRLIYYSQIVNDFQKGDIAEGYSVSREKKESFPLTVTSAQKNPTAFYLCASSPQGPDTQYFGPGTRLTVL.

The V call is TRBV6-1, the J call TRBJ2-3, with 8 bases identical to TRBD2. The junction had 6 bases not matched to a gene; V was cut back by 7 bases and J by 3 bases. The CDR3 runs to 14 residues. Germline CDR1 and CDR2: MNHNS and SASEGT. CDR3 loop: CASKRELGTDTQYF. CDR3 sequence (DNA): TGTGCCAGCAAGCGGGAGTTGGGAACAGATACGCAGTATTTT.

V usage is TRBV20-1 and J usage is TRBJ1-4; D is possibly TRBD1 (5 bases). Germline lookup yields CDR1 DFQATT and CDR2 SNEGSKA (reference sequence). There are 14 residues in the CDR3. In DNA, the CDR3 is TGCAGCGCATTCCAGGGAGCAACTAATGAAAAACTGTTTTTT. It encodes CSAFQGATNEKLFF.

The gene calls are TRBV7-2 and TRBJ2-4; 8 nucleotides agree with TRBD2. V lost 0 bases to trimming and J lost 7 bases; unmatched junction nucleotides: 11. Germline CDR1 is SGHTA and CDR2 is FQGNSA. The CDR3 runs 17 residues. The CDR3 DNA is TGTGCCAGCAGCTTAGCCCCGCGGGGAGCGGGAGATAACATTCAGTACTTC. It encodes CASSLAPRGAGDNIQYF. Variable domain in full (rest from reference TRBV7-2 and TRBJ2-4): GAGVSQSPSNKVTEKGKDVELRCDPISGHTALYWYRQSLGQGLEFLIYFQGNSAPDKSGLPSDRFSAERTGGSVSTLTIQRTQQEDSAVYLCASSLAPRGAGDNIQYFGAGTRLSVL.